This T cell receptor (beta chain) emerged from a study of T cells in Graves' hyperthyroidism and ophthalmopathy. TCR beta CDR3 region amplification was performed from RNA transcripts. With the HTBI primer set, the TCR CDR3 went through a first round of RT-PCR. From the multiplex PCR reads, TCRdb called clonotypes with MiXCR, one entry per CDR3 protein. The repertoire has around 390,000 distinct CDR3 sequences, more than 14% of them found once; the top ten carry less than 20%. Germline CDR1 ENHRY, CDR2 SYGVKD. V was pared by 6 bases and J by 4 bases, with 16 bases between. The CDR3 totals 15 residues. In its sample, this clonotype was seen many times.

The TCR sequence derives from a woman aged 25 to 39 with Graves' ophthalmopathy. The sequencing input was blood. The V gene is TRBV10-3, the J gene TRBJ2-1, with D possibly being TRBD1 (6 bases). In DNA, the CDR3 is TGTGCCATCAGGAACACAGGGACCACGTACAATGAGCAGTTCTTC. Its translation: CAIRNTGTTYNEQFF.